Presented here are 17 T cell receptor beta chains from one specimen sequenced in a study of tissue T cells after allogeneic stem cell transplantation. Clones were read by immunoSEQ multiplex PCR, and TCRdb kept only the in-frame ones, dropping some. The table shows 9,000 to 10,000 clones, with over 55% occurring only once. Here the sequenced sample was tissue from the jejunum, taken at autopsy. These receptors were obtained from a woman aged 18-55 years with breast cancer.

V gene TRBV19 combines with J gene TRBJ2-3; 7 bases line up with TRBD2. This CDR3 is 18 amino acids long. The germline V gene encodes CDR1 LNHDA and CDR2 SQIVND (reference sequence). After removal of 3 bases from V and 1 base from J, the junction contained 13 bases not matched to a gene. In DNA form, the CDR3 reads TGTGCCAGTAGTATCGGTCCGAGTGGGAGGGGACGCACAGATACGCAGTATTTT. Translating it yields CASSIGPSGRGRTDTQYF.

The chain carries TRBV20-1 and TRBJ1-2, with no clear D. The germline V gene encodes CDR1 DFQATT and CDR2 SNEGSKA (reference sequence). With 5 bases removed from V and 14 bases from J, the gap between germline ends came to 18 bases. CDR3 length: 11 amino acids. CDR3 sequence: CSAAEAAVRTF. CDR3 nucleotide sequence: TGCAGTGCTGCCGAAGCGGCAGTGAGAACCTTC.

This clone showed up just a few times. For the CDR3, the DNA is TGTGCCCCAGGCGGCACAGACGGGTCCTACGAGCAGTACTTC. Amino acids: CAPGGTDGSYEQYF. The rearrangement uses TRBV10-3 and TRBJ2-7; D is unclear. Trimming stripped 11 bases from V and 1 base from J, with 18 bases between. This CDR3 is 14 amino acids long. CDR1 is ENHRY and CDR2 is SYGVKD in the germline V gene.

This clone was detected only a few times. Different DNA sequences within this sample yield the same CDR3. This sequence joins TRBV28 and TRBJ1-4, with D hard to call. Germline CDR1 and CDR2: MDHEN and SYDVKM. The CDR3 loop spans 14 amino acids. V shed 5 bases and J shed 0 bases, with 7 bases lying between them. Written as DNA, the CDR3 is TGTGCCAGCAGTCGAATTGCAACTAATGAAAAACTGTTTTTT. This encodes CASSRIATNEKLFF.

The chain combines TRBV5-6 with TRBJ2-2, with 8 positions matching TRBD2. Trimming at V came to 5 bases and at J to 3 bases, leaving 12 bases not matched to a gene. The CDR3 has 17 residues. The germline gives CDR1 SGHDT, CDR2 YYEEEE. In DNA form, the CDR3 reads TGTGCCAGCAGTAAGGCGAGCGGGAGCGGGGACACCGGGGAGCTGTTTTTT. Amino acids: CASSKASGSGDTGELFF.

The chain couples TRBV5-4 to TRBJ2-5; D possibly corresponds to TRBD2 (6 bases). V was cut by 3 bases and J by 10 bases, with 22 bases left in between. Germline-derived CDR1 and CDR2 are SGHNT and YYREEE (reference sequence). The CDR3 runs 15 residues. The CDR3 DNA follows: TGTGCCAGCAGCTCTGGGGGGTTCGGCCTTCGTGGCCAGTACTTC. Its protein is CASSSGGFGLRGQYF.

The V call is TRBV6-6, the J call TRBJ1-4, with 7 bases lining up with TRBD1. V was clipped by 4 bases and J by 5 bases; unmatched bases: 4. CDR1 and CDR2 from the germline V gene are MNHNY and SVGAGI (reference sequence). The CDR3 consists of 14 residues. As DNA, the CDR3 is TGTGCCAGCAGTTTCGTGGGACAGAATGAAAAACTGTTTTTT. It is translated as CASSFVGQNEKLFF.

As concerns this clone: The same CDR3 arises from other DNA sequences in this sample as well. This chain connects TRBV18 to TRBJ1-4; D gene unclear. The length of the CDR3 is 13 residues. Germline CDR1 KGHSH, CDR2 LQKENI. Trimming shortened V by 3 bases and J by 2 bases, and 4 bases separated the two germline ends. For the CDR3, the DNA is TGTGCCAGCTCACCGGCCACTAATGAAAAACTGTTTTTT. Its translation: CASSPATNEKLFF.

This chain joins TRBV18 and TRBJ1-1; D is uncertain. Germline V gene sequence: CDR1 KGHSH, CDR2 LQKENI. Trimming removed 3 bases from V and 1 base from J, with 3 bases in between. The CDR3 runs 12 residues. The CDR3 region is CASSPRNTEAFF. The DNA of the CDR3 is TGTGCCAGCTCACCCAGGAACACTGAAGCTTTCTTT.

This clone has just a few counts. V gene TRBV7-9 combines with J gene TRBJ1-1; 7 bases align to TRBD1. With V trimmed by 6 bases and J by 10 bases, 11 bases remained unmatched. The CDR3 totals 13 residues. Germline V gives CDR1 SEHNR, CDR2 FQNEAQ (reference sequence). The CDR3: CASRSRQGNSAFF. As DNA, the CDR3 is TGTGCCAGCAGGAGTCGACAGGGAAATTCAGCTTTCTTT. Combining the CDR3 with reference TRBV7-9 and TRBJ1-1 gives the whole variable domain DTGVSQNPRHKITKRGQNVTFRCDPISEHNRLYWYRQTLGQGPEFLTYFQNEAQLEKSRLLSDRFSAERPKGSFSTLEIQRTEQGDSAMYLCASRSRQGNSAFFGQGTRLTVV.

The rearrangement links TRBV5-1 to TRBJ1-1; no clear D gene. Germline V lookup: CDR1 SGHRS, CDR2 YFSETQ. The germline V and J ends were trimmed by 6 bases and 0 bases, with 12 bases remaining between them. The CDR3 spans 14 residues. CDR3 sequence (DNA): TGCGCCAGCACCCAAGATGCCATGAACACTGAAGCTTTCTTT. Its translation is CASTQDAMNTEAFF.

This clone was detected only a few times. V usage is TRBV5-3 and J usage is TRBJ2-4, with D perhaps being TRBD1 or TRBD2 (5 bases each). TRBV5-3 is known as an ORF, though its function is uncertain. Trimming left V 3 bases short and J 0 bases short, with 10 bases between. The CDR3 covers 15 residues. CDR3: CARSSDGTAKNIQYF. The CDR3 nucleotides read TGTGCCAGAAGCTCGGATGGGACAGCCAAAAACATTCAGTACTTC.

The chain is built from TRBV28 and TRBJ2-5; 9 nucleotides line up with TRBD2. The CDR3 length is 14 residues. The V gene end was trimmed by 6 bases and the J gene end by 4 bases; junction bases not matched to a gene: 6. Germline CDR1 and CDR2: MDHEN and SYDVKM. The CDR3 DNA is TGTGCCAGCAGCATAGCGGGAGTCCCAGAGACCCAGTACTTC. Translated, it gives CASSIAGVPETQYF.

Only a few counts were recorded for this clone. The chain recombines TRBV5-1 with TRBJ1-4, with a weak D call TRBD1 (6 bases). The V end was cut by 4 bases, the J end by 7 bases, with 14 bases between. CDR3 size: 14 residues. Germline V gene lookup returns CDR1 SGHRS and CDR2 YFSETQ. CDR3 amino acids: CASSRGGAVEKLFF. As DNA, the CDR3 is TGCGCCAGCAGCCGAGGGGGTGCTGTTGAAAAACTGTTTTTT.

The chain employs TRBV11-3 and TRBJ2-6; D is possibly TRBD1 (5 bases). Between the trimmed V and J ends, which lost 0 bases and 4 bases, there was a span of 13 bases. There are 17 residues in the CDR3. The V gene's germline CDR1 is SGHNT and CDR2 YENEEA. CDR3 region: CASSLEGTGAGANVLTF. The DNA of the CDR3 is TGTGCCAGCAGCTTAGAAGGTACAGGAGCAGGGGCCAACGTCCTGACTTTC.

This clone was detected once. The chain couples TRBV6-5 to TRBJ2-2, with 7 bases fitting TRBD2. The germline CDR1 and CDR2 sequences are MNHEY and SVGAGI. J was trimmed by 4 bases and V by 0 bases; bases with no gene match: 2. The CDR3 runs 15 residues. For the CDR3, the DNA is TGTGCCAGCAGTTACTCAAGGGAGGGCACCGGGGAGCTGTTTTTT. Protein: CASSYSREGTGELFF.

This clone has just one count. The same CDR3 also results from other DNA sequences found in this sample. The rearrangement uses TRBV6-2 or TRBV6-3 and TRBJ2-7; 7 bases line up with TRBD2. The CDR3 is 14 amino acids. Germline V gene data show CDR1 as MNHEY and CDR2 as SVGEGT. Trimming at V came to 2 bases and at J to 2 bases, leaving 3 bases not matched to a gene. DNA of the CDR3: TGTGCCAGCAGTTACGTGGCGGGAGCCTACGAGCAGTACTTC. As protein: CASSYVAGAYEQYF.